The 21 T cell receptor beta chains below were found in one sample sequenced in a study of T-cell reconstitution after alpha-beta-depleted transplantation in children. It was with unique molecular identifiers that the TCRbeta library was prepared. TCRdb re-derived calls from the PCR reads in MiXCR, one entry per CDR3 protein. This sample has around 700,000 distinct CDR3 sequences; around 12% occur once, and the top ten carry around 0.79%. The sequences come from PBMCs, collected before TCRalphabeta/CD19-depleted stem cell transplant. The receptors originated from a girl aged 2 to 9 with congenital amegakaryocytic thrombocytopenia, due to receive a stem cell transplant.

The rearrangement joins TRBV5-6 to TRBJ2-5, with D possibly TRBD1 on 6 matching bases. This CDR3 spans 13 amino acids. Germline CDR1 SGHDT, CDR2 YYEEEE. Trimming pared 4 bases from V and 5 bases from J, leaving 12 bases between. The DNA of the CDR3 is TGTGCCAGCAGCATAAACAGGGTTGAGACCCAGTACTTC. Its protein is CASSINRVETQYF.

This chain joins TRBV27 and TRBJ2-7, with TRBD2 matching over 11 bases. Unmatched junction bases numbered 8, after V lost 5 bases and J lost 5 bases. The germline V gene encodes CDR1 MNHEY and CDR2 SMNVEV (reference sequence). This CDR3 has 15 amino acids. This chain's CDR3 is CASSLLAGGSNEQYF. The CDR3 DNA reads TGTGCCAGCAGTCTCCTAGCGGGAGGATCCAACGAGCAGTACTTC.

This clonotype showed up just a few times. The CDR3 sequence is CASSLGSAGRNIQYF. CDR3 DNA: TGTGCCAGCAGCTTAGGGTCGGCAGGGAGGAACATTCAGTACTTC. The chain is built from TRBV7-9 and TRBJ2-4, with a weak D call TRBD2 (6 bases). Deletions cut 1 base from V and 7 bases from J, with 14 bases between. Germline V CDR1 and CDR2: SEHNR, FQNEAQ (reference sequence). The CDR3 is 15 residues long.

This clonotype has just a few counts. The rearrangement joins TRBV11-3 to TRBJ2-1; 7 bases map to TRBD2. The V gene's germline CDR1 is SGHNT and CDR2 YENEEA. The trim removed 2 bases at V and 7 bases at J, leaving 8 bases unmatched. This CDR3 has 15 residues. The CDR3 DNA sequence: TGTGCCAGCAGCTTATATGCGGGGAGGGGAAATGAGCAGTTCTTC. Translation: CASSLYAGRGNEQFF.

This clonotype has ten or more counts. This chain's CDR3 is CASSFTGSGANVLTF. The CDR3 region has the DNA TGCGCCAGCAGCTTTACAGGGTCTGGGGCCAACGTCCTGACTTTC. The chain joins TRBV5-1 to TRBJ2-6; perhaps TRBD1 as D (6 bases). The germline V and J ends were trimmed by 2 bases and 1 base, with 7 bases remaining between them. The CDR3 sequence is 15 residues long. In germline, CDR1 is SGHRS, CDR2 YFSETQ.

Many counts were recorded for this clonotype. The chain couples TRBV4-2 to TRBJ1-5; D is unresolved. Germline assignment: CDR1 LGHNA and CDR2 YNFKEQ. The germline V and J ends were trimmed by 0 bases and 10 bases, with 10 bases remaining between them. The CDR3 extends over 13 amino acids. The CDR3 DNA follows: TGTGCCAGCAGCCAAGACAGAAGGGAACCCCAGCATTTT. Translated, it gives CASSQDRREPQHF.

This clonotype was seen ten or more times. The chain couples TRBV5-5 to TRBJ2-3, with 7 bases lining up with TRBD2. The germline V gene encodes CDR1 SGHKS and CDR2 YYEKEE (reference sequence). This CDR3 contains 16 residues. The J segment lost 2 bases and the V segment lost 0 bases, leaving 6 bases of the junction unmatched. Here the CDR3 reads CASSLDASGYTDTQYF. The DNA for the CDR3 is TGTGCCAGCAGCTTGGACGCTAGCGGATACACAGATACGCAGTATTTT. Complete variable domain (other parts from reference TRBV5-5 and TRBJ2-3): DAGVTQSPTHLIKTRGQQVTLRCSPISGHKSVSWYQQVLGQGPQFIFQYYEKEERGRGNFPDRFSARQFPNYSSELNVNALLLGDSALYLCASSLDASGYTDTQYFGPGTRLTVL.

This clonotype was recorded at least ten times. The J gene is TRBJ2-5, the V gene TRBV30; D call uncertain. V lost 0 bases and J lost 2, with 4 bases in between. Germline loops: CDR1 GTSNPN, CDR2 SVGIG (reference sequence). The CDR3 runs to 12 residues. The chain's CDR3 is CAWSVMQETQYF. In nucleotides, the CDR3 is TGTGCCTGGAGTGTGATGCAAGAGACCCAGTACTTC. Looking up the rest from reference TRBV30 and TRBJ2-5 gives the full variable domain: SQTIHQWPATLVQPVGSPLSLECTVEGTSNPNLYWYRQAAGRGLQLLFYSVGIGQISSEVPQNLSASRPQDRQFILSSKKLLLSDSGFYLCAWSVMQETQYFGPGTRLLVL.

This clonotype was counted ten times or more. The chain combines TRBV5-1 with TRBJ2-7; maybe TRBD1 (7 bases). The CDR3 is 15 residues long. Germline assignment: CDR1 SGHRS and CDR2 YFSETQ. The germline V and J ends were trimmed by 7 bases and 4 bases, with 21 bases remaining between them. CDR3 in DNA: TGCGCCAGCCATCCTGAAGGAGGGGGCGATTACGAGCAGTACTTC. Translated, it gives CASHPEGGGDYEQYF.

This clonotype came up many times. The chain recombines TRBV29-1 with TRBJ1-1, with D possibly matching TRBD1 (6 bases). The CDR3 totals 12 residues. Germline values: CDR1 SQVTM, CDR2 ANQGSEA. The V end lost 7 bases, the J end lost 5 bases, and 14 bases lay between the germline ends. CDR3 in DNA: TGCAGCGGAACCAGGGGTATGACTGAAGCTTTCTTT. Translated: CSGTRGMTEAFF.

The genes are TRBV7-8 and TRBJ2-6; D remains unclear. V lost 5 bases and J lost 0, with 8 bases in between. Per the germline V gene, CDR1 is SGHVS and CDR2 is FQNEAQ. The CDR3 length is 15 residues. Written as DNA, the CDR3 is TGTGCCAGCAGCCGAAAAATCTCTGGGGCCAACGTCCTGACTTTC. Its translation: CASSRKISGANVLTF.

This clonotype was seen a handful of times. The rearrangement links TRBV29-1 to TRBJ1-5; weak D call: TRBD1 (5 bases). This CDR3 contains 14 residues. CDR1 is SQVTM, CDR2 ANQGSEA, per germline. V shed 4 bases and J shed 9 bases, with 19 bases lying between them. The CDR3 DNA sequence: TGCAGCGTTGGGACGGGGACCCGAGGTAGGCCCCAGCATTTT. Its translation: CSVGTGTRGRPQHF.

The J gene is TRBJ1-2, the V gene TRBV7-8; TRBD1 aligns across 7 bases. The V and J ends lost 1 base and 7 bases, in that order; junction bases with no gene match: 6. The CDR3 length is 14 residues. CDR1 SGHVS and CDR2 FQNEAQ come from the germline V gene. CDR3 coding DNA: TGTGCCAGCAGCTTAGAAGCGACAGGGCTTGGCTACACCTTC. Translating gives CASSLEATGLGYTF.

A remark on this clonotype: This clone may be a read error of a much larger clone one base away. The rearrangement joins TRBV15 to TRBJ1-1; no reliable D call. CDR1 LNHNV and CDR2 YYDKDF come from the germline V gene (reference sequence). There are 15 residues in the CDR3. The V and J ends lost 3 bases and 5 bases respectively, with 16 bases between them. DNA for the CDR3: TGTGCCACCAGCAGGGTAGGTTCGGGCCGAACTGAAGCTTTCTTT. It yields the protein CATSRVGSGRTEAFF.

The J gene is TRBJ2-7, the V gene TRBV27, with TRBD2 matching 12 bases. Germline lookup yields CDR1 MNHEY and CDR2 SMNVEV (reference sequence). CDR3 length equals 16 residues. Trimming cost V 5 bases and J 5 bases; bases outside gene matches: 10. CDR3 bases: TGTGCCAGCAGTGGTTTCCTGACTAGCGGGAGCCACGAGCAGTACTTC. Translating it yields CASSGFLTSGSHEQYF.

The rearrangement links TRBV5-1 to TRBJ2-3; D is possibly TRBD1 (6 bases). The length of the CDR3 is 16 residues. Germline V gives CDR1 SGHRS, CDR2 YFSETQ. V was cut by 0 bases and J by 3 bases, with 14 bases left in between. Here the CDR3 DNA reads TGCGCCAGCAGCTTGGGATCTGGGGGCAGAACAGATACGCAGTATTTT. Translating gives CASSLGSGGRTDTQYF.

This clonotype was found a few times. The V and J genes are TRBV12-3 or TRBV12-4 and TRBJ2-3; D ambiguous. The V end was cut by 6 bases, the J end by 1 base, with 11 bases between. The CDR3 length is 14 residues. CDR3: CASSPYWGTDTQYF. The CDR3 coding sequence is TGTGCCAGCAGCCCTTACTGGGGCACAGATACGCAGTATTTT.

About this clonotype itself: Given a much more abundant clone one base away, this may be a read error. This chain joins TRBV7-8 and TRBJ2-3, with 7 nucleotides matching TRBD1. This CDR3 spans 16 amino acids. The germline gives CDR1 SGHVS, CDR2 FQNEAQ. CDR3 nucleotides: TGTGCCAACAGCGCCCGACAGGGTTCATCCACAGATACGCAGTATTTT. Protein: CANSARQGSSTDTQYF.

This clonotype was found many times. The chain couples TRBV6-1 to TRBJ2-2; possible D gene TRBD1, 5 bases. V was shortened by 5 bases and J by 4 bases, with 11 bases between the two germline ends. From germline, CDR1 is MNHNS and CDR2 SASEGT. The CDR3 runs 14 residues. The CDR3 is CASSPSRVTGELFF. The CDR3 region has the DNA TGTGCCAGCAGTCCCTCCAGGGTCACCGGGGAGCTGTTTTTT.

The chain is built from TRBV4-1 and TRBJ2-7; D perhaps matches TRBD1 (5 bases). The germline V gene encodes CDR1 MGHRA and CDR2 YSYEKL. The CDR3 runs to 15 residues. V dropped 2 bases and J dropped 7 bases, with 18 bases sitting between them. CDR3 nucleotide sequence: TGCGCCAGCAGCCAACTCCACTTTTCAGGGCAAGAGCAGTACTTC. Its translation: CASSQLHFSGQEQYF.

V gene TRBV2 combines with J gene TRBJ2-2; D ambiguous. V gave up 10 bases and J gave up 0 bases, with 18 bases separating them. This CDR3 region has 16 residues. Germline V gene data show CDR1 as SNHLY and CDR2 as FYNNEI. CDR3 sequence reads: CAIPRVSQTNTGELFF. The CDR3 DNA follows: TGTGCCATCCCACGGGTTAGCCAAACGAACACCGGGGAGCTGTTTTTT. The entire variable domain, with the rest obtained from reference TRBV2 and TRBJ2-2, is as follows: EPEVTQTPSHQVTQMGQEVILRCVPISNHLYFYWYRQILGQKVEFLVSFYNNEISEKSEIFDDQFSVERPDGSNFTLKIRSTKLEDSAMYFCAIPRVSQTNTGELFFGEGSRLTVL.